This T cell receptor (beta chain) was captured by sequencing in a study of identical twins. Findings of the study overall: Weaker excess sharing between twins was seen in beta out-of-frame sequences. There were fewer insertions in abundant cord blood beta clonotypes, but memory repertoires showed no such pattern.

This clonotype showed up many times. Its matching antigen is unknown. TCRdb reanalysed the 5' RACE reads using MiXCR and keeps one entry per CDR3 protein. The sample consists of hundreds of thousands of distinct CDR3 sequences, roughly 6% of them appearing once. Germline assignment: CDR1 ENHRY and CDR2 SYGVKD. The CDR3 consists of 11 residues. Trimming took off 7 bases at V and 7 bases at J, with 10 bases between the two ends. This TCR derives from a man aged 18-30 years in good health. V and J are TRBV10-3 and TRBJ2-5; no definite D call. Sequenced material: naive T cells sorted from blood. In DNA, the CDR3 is TGTGCCATCAAGGGTTCTGGGACCCAGTACTTC. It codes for CAIKGSGTQYF.